This T cell receptor beta chain originates from a study of T cells in Graves' hyperthyroidism and ophthalmopathy (dated by TCRdb to the late 2010s). About the study as a whole: Peripheral blood was sampled at the time of initial diagnosis, prior to any treatment. TCR V-J signatures able to tell the groups apart were searched for in a discovery cohort of 90 to 100 patients, of whom 40 to 45 had Graves' ophthalmopathy and around 57 had stable Graves' hyperthyroidism. Prospective prediction of ophthalmopathy was tested in an independent validation cohort of some 20 hyperthyroidism patients and some 17 patients who later progressed to ophthalmopathy. The 75 to 100 discovery patients were randomly divided into training and test sets at a 7:3 ratio. The study also compared thyroid tissue and blood T-cell repertoires from 5 to 7 Graves' hyperthyroidism patients. Following sampling, methimazole starting at 30 mg daily was given to hyperthyroidism patients, and high-dose intravenous methylprednisolone was given to ophthalmopathy patients. The paper describes TCR Vbeta CDR3 sequencing of about 140 peripheral blood samples, made up of approximately 40 ophthalmopathy patients, more than 70 hyperthyroidism patients and 17 progressor patients. The full study reports these points: Blood samples also contained most of the expanded thyroid clonotypes (frequency above 0.001), which suggests that blood repertoires may reflect thyroid immune responses. In validation, the model predicted progression to ophthalmopathy a median of approximately 6.6 months before onset, with about 67% sensitivity and 72.22% specificity. No statistical method was used to set the sample size in advance, and investigators knew the group allocation. A 13 V-J signature model separated ophthalmopathy from stable hyperthyroidism, with 87.88% sensitivity and roughly 84% specificity in cross-validation and 80%/75% in testing.

This clonotype was found many times. Its antigen specificity is not known. Base-call qualities are not available, and no considerably larger clone is one nucleotide away. The germline V gene provides CDR1 MDHEN and CDR2 SYDVKM. The CDR3 holds 15 amino acids from the cysteine to the phenylalanine. Only the CDR3 region is kept as DNA, spanning 45 bases read in frame from base 1. After removal of 5 bases from V and 6 bases from J, the junction retains 8 bases not matched to a gene. The TCR beta CDR3 regions were amplified from RNA transcripts. The first round of RT-PCR for the TCR CDR3 was performed with the HTBI primer set and the Qiagen OneStep RT-PCR kit. The libraries were constructed in a second round of multiplex PCR and then size-selected and purified. Libraries were sequenced paired-end with 100 bp reads on an Illumina HiSeq2000. In the source study's methods: SOAPnuke was used to process the raw data, with reads discarded if the reads contained adapters or uncalled bases, had a mean Phred below 15, or lacked an exact constant-primer or identifier match. High-quality paired reads were merged using COPE v1.2.5, and each unique nucleotide sequence was defined as a clonotype. MiTCR v1.1 was used to align clonotypes to the IMGT TRBV, TRBD and TRBJ reference segments. The analysis included only V-J combinations with a frequency above 0.0001, which together covered more than 98% of the repertoires. A TCS score was defined as the ratio of F50 (clonal expansion) to E x V (chaos), with BLOSUM62-based TCRdist applied between CDR3 peptides within each V-J. Welch's t-statistics and random forest reduced 450 to 600 V-J features to 10 to 15, which were used in a naive Bayes classifier (R e1071). TCRdb trimmed public reads at Q25 via fastp, called clones via MiXCR and kept in-frame beta chains. CDR3 protein sequences are deduplicated, and each keeps its most common genes and DNA. None of the V and J calls come from the authors' own analysis; TCRdb made them. This sample gives some 720,000 distinct CDR3 sequences in total; over 15% of them show up just once. Jointly, the top ten make up approximately 8.4% of the sample.

A patient counted as having stable Graves' hyperthyroidism if no progression to ophthalmopathy occurred over 18 months of follow-up. Hyperthyroidism patients were newly diagnosed, with disease duration under 2 months, and aged 18 to 65 years. Exclusion was applied to patients with uncontrolled infections, other autoimmune diseases, pregnancy or lactation. Clinical symptoms, serum thyroxine and TRAb, thyroid ultrasound, and orbital computed tomography formed the basis for the diagnoses. PBMCs were isolated from 7.5 to 10 ml of fresh peripheral blood by Ficoll-Paque density gradient centrifugation. Total RNA was extracted with Trizol reagent, and quality was checked on an Agilent 2100 Bioanalyzer.

The chain couples TRBV28 to TRBJ2-1; 9 central nucleotides agree with TRBD1. The TCR was taken from a man between 18 and 35 years old with Graves' hyperthyroidism. Sequencing was done on a sample of blood. The CDR3 protein is CASSIRTGALNEQFF. The DNA sequence is as follows: TGTGCCAGCAGTATAAGGACAGGGGCGCTCAATGAGCAGTTCTTC.